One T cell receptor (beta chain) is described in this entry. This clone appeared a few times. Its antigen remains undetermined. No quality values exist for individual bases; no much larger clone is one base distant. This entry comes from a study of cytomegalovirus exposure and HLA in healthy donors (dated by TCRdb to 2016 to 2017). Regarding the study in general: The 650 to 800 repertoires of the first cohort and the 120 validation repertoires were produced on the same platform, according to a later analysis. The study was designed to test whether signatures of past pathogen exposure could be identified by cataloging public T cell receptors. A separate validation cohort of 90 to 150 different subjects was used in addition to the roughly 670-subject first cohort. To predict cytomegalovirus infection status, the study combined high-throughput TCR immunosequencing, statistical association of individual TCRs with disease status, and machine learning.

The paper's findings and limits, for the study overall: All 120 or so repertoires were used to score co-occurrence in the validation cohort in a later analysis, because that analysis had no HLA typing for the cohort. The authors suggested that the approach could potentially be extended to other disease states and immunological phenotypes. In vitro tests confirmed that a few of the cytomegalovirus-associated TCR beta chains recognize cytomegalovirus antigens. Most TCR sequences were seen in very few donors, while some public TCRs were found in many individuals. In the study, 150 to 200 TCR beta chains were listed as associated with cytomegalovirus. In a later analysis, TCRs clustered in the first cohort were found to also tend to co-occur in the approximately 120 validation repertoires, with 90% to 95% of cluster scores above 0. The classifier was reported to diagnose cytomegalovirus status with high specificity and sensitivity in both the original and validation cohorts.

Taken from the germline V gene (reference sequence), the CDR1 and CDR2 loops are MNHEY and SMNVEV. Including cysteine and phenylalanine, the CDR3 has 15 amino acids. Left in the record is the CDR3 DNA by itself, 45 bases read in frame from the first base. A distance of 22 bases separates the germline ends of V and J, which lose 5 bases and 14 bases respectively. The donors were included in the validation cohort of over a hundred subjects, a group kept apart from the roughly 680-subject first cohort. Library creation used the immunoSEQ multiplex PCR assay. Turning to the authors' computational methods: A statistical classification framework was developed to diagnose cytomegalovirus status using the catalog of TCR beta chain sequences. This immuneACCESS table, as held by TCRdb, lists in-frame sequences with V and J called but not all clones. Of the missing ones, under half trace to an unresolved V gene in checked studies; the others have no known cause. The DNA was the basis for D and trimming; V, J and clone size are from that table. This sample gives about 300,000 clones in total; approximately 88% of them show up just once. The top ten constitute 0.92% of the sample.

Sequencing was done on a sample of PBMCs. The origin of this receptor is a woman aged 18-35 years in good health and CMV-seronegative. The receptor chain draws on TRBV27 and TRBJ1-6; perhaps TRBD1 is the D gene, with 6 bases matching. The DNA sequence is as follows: TGTGCCAGCAGTGCCCTCAGGGGACCCTCTCGATCCCTCCACTTT. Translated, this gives CASSALRGPSRSLHF.